This is a list of T cell receptor beta chains from one sample in a study of CD8 T cells in Susac syndrome. A single record per CDR3 protein comes from TCRdb applying MiXCR to the immunoSEQ multiplex PCR reads. The sample includes more than 150,000 distinct CDR3 sequences, approximately 94% of them seen just once. The sample comprised CD8+ T cells from PBMCs. The receptors derive from a human donor with multiple sclerosis. The CDR3 runs from the conserved cysteine through the conserved F or W. Each record gives: V gene, CDR3 length, D gene, J gene, clone size, CDR3 protein, CDR3 DNA. A D gene is named only where the DNA matches it firmly. Clone size is shown for a subset of rows, as once, few, many or a class of expanded clone.

>TRBV2|14|-|TRBJ2-6|once
CASSRPSGANVLTF
TGTGCCAGCTCGAGGCCCTCTGGGGCCAACGTCCTGACTTTC
>TRBV20-1|11|TRBD1|TRBJ2-7|-
CSARARQGLDF
TGCAGTGCTAGAGCCAGACAGGGGTTGGACTTC
>TRBV9|17|TRBD2|TRBJ2-3|-
CASSPKGSGGRTDTQYF
TGTGCCAGCAGCCCCAAAGGGAGCGGGGGGAGAACAGATACGCAGTATTTT
>TRBV30|13|-|TRBJ2-1|-
CAWNDLGYNEQFF
TGTGCCTGGAACGACTTGGGGTACAATGAGCAGTTCTTC
>TRBV4-1|14|-|TRBJ2-7|-
CASSQDGASYEQYF
TGCGCCAGCAGCCAAGACGGGGCTTCCTACGAGCAGTACTTC
>TRBV20-1|14|TRBD2|TRBJ2-7|-
CSATGGENSYEQYF
TGCAGTGCCACGGGGGGGGAAAACTCCTACGAGCAGTACTTC
>TRBV19|14|-|TRBJ1-2|once
CASSIGGGDYGYTF
TGTGCCAGTAGTATAGGAGGGGGAGACTATGGCTACACCTTC
>TRBV29-1|22|-|TRBJ1-3|-
CSVEDLNPDPVNGVDSGNTIYF
TGCAGCGTTGAAGATCTTAATCCAGACCCCGTGAACGGTGTTGACTCTGGAAACACCATATATTTT
>TRBV12-1|14|-|TRBJ2-7|-
CASSFRGSYVEQYF
TGTGCCAGCAGCTTTCGAGGTTCCTACGTCGAGCAGTACTTC
>TRBV9|14|-|TRBJ1-1|-
CASSVQVRNTEAFF
TGTGCCAGCAGCGTCCAAGTCAGGAACACTGAAGCTTTCTTT
>TRBV2|10|-|TRBJ1-2|few
CASRGYGYTF
TGTGCCAGCAGGGGGTATGGCTACACCTTC
>TRBV7-9|15|-|TRBJ2-7|-
CASSPSSGEFYEQYF
TGTGCCAGCAGCCCTAGTTCGGGGGAGTTCTACGAGCAGTACTTC
>TRBV20-1|13|-|TRBJ2-5|-
CSARPQTQETQYF
TGCAGTGCTAGACCTCAGACACAAGAGACCCAGTACTTC
>TRBV7-9|18|TRBD1|TRBJ2-2|-
CASSLAWTGGSNTGELFF
TGTGCCAGCAGCTTAGCGTGGACAGGGGGCTCGAACACCGGGGAGCTGTTTTTT
>TRBV7-9|15|-|TRBJ1-4|-
CASSLGPVANEKLFF
TGTGCCAGCAGCTTAGGACCCGTTGCTAATGAAAAACTGTTTTTT
>TRBV29-1|14|-|TRBJ2-6|-
CSVELVSGANVLTF
TGCAGCGTTGAATTAGTCTCTGGGGCCAACGTCCTGACTTTC
>TRBV27|15|-|TRBJ2-7|-
CASSPRTETPYEQYF
TGTGCCAGCAGTCCGAGGACAGAAACCCCCTACGAGCAGTACTTC
>TRBV12-3/TRBV12-4|11|-|TRBJ1-1|-
CASSGHGEAFF
TGTGCCAGCAGTGGACACGGCGAAGCTTTCTTT
>TRBV12-3/TRBV12-4|15|-|TRBJ2-1|-
CASRRGGTRINEQFF
TGTGCCAGCAGACGTGGGGGGACAAGAATCAATGAGCAGTTCTTC
>TRBV30|11|-|TRBJ1-1|-
CAWTGPSEAFF
TGTGCCTGGACAGGGCCATCCGAAGCTTTCTTT
>TRBV28|18|-|TRBJ2-2|-
CASSPSLGQVGFTGELFF
TGTGCCAGCAGCCCGTCTTTGGGCCAGGTCGGGTTCACCGGGGAGCTGTTTTTT